The next 5 T cell receptor beta chains were all read from a single sample in a study of blood T cell repertoires in COVID-19. The assay was immunoSEQ multiplex PCR, and TCRdb's table has in-frame clones only and misses some. In the table there are some 390,000 clones, about 87% of which are singletons. The source material was peripheral blood. These receptors were collected from a human donor in a cohort sampled during active COVID-19.

This clone was recorded a few times. The chain uses TRBV9 and TRBJ2-5; D is possibly TRBD2 (5 bases). Germline CDR1 SGDLS, CDR2 YYNGEE. The CDR3 has 16 amino acids. Trimming left V 0 bases short and J 2 bases short, with 14 bases between. The CDR3 DNA is TGTGCCAGCAGCGTAGCTGGACTCACGCAACAAGAGACCCAGTACTTC. It specifies CASSVAGLTQQETQYF.

This clone showed up just once. This chain joins TRBV18 and TRBJ1-5; 7 bases match TRBD1. V trimming: 1 base; J trimming: 11 bases; junction bases outside the gene matches: 11. From germline, CDR1 is KGHSH and CDR2 LQKENI. The CDR3 is 15 residues long. As DNA, the CDR3 is TGTGCCAGCTCACCACGTGGACAGGCCGATCTTTCCCAGCATTTT. Its translation is CASSPRGQADLSQHF.

The rearrangement uses TRBV12-3 or TRBV12-4 and TRBJ1-1; TRBD1 matches 7 bases. There are 13 residues in the CDR3. With V trimmed by 5 bases and J by 7 bases, 7 bases remained unmatched. The CDR3: CASSTGERGEAFF. CDR3 DNA: TGTGCCAGCAGTACAGGGGAAAGGGGTGAAGCTTTCTTT.

The J gene is TRBJ2-1, the V gene TRBV29-1, with TRBD2 matching 13 bases. This CDR3 is 15 amino acids long. Germline-derived CDR1 and CDR2 are SQVTM and ANQGSEA. V lost 5 bases, J lost 4 bases, and 5 bases stayed unmatched. The CDR3 DNA follows: TGCAGCGTTCACGGACTAGCGGGAGTTTACAATGAGCAGTTCTTC. Translating it yields CSVHGLAGVYNEQFF.

The V gene is TRBV30, the J gene TRBJ1-3; D ambiguous. The germline gives CDR1 GTSNPN, CDR2 SVGIG (reference sequence). The ends were cut back, 2 bases at V and 0 bases at J, with 8 bases in the middle. This CDR3 comprises 14 residues. The CDR3 DNA sequence: TGTGCCTGGAGTATCACTGCCTCTGGAAACACCATATATTTT. As protein: CAWSITASGNTIYF.